The 25 T cell receptor beta chains presented below share a single source sample, sequenced in a study of cytomegalovirus exposure and HLA in healthy donors. 13 Jbeta primers and 60 Vbeta primers were used for the PCR. The repertoire was sequenced with immunoSEQ multiplex PCR; TCRdb's copy has only in-frame clones and lacks some. The sample lists 150,000 to 200,000 clones, more than 75% occurring once. The sample was PBMCs. The receptors shown here come from a male donor in good health and CMV-seronegative.

This clone was counted a few times. The DNA for the CDR3 is TGTGCCATCACTAGCGGGAGATCTAATGAGCAGTTCTTC. This translates into CAITSGRSNEQFF. J is TRBJ2-1 and V is TRBV10-3; 10 nucleotides align to TRBD2. The length of the CDR3 is 13 residues. Germline CDR1 and CDR2: ENHRY and SYGVKD. Trimming took 7 bases from V and 7 from J; bases not matched to a gene: 4.

This chain links TRBV27 with TRBJ2-1, with TRBD2 matching 11 bases. The junction had 9 bases not matched to a gene; V was cut back by 6 bases and J by 8 bases. The germline gives CDR1 MNHEY, CDR2 SMNVEV (reference sequence). The CDR3 runs to 15 residues. This CDR3 is CASRPTSGSWYEQFF. The CDR3 DNA follows: TGTGCCAGCAGACCAACTAGCGGGAGTTGGTATGAGCAGTTCTTC.

This clone appeared once. The chain has TRBV6-4 and TRBJ2-2, with D perhaps matching TRBD1 (6 bases). From germline, CDR1 is MRHNA and CDR2 SNTAGT. The CDR3 spans 16 residues. Deletions cut 2 bases from V and 6 bases from J, with 16 bases between. Here the CDR3 DNA reads TGTGCCAGCAGTGACCCCACAGGGTTCGGGGCCGGGGAGCTGTTTTTT. This gives the protein CASSDPTGFGAGELFF.

The rearrangement links TRBV6-5 to TRBJ2-7; D call uncertain. CDR1 MNHEY and CDR2 SVGAGI come from the germline V gene. Trimming shortened V by 0 bases and J by 5 bases, and 8 bases separated the two germline ends. There are 13 residues in the CDR3. The CDR3 reads CASSYSIVDEQYF. In nucleotides, the CDR3 is TGTGCCAGCAGTTACTCGATAGTCGACGAGCAGTACTTC.

The sample holds a few counts of this clone. The genes are TRBV5-1 and TRBJ1-2; possibly TRBD1 for D (6 bases). The CDR3 loop spans 14 amino acids. Germline-derived CDR1 and CDR2 are SGHRS and YFSETQ. The V end lost 6 bases, the J end lost 2 bases, and 14 bases lay between the germline ends. CDR3 in amino acids: CASMAGTLNYGYTF. For the CDR3, the DNA is TGCGCCAGCATGGCAGGGACATTGAACTATGGCTACACCTTC.

The gene calls are TRBV28 and TRBJ1-2; D might be TRBD1 (5 bases). Trimming pared 1 base from V and 8 bases from J, leaving 11 bases between. The CDR3 extends over 13 amino acids. Germline V gene lookup returns CDR1 MDHEN and CDR2 SYDVKM. CDR3 residues: CASSLSAGSGYTF. DNA of the CDR3: TGTGCCAGCAGTTTATCTGCAGGGTCAGGCTACACCTTC.

This clone was seen a single time. The rearrangement uses TRBV28 and TRBJ1-4; 9 bases line up with TRBD1. The CDR3 contains 14 residues. CDR1 is MDHEN, CDR2 SYDVKM, per germline. The ends lost 5 bases at V and 10 bases at J; junction bases unmatched: 8. The CDR3 nucleotides read TGTGCCAGCAGTCCCGGACAGGGGAGTGGAAAACTGTTTTTT. Translation: CASSPGQGSGKLFF.

The chain joins TRBV11-2 to TRBJ1-1; TRBD1 aligns across 7 bases. This CDR3 spans 15 amino acids. V lost 5 bases, J lost 1 base, and 7 bases stayed unmatched. Germline CDR1 and CDR2: SGHAT and FQNNGV. Here the CDR3 DNA reads TGTGCCAGCAGCCCCCTGACAGGGAGGAACACTGAAGCTTTCTTT. Translating gives CASSPLTGRNTEAFF.

The J gene is TRBJ1-6, the V gene TRBV2; possible D gene TRBD1, 5 bases. The CDR3 is 14 residues long. Germline CDR1 and CDR2: SNHLY and FYNNEI. Trimming left V 0 bases short and J 8 bases short, with 8 bases between. The CDR3 coding sequence is TGTGCCAGCAGTGAAGCCAGGGTGTATTCACCCCTCCACTTT. Its translation is CASSEARVYSPLHF.

The V gene is TRBV5-1, the J gene TRBJ2-3, with 9 positions matching TRBD1. The germline gives CDR1 SGHRS, CDR2 YFSETQ. V gave up 4 bases and J gave up 3 bases; unmatched junction bases: 6. This CDR3 comprises 15 residues. CDR3 DNA sequence: TGCGCCAGCAGCCCGCGACAGGGGGGTACAGATACGCAGTATTTT. Its translation: CASSPRQGGTDTQYF.

This rearrangement joins TRBV4-3 to TRBJ2-3; TRBD1 might be the D (6 bases). Trimming shortened V by 4 bases and J by 2 bases, and 10 bases separated the two germline ends. From germline, CDR1 is LGHNA and CDR2 YSLEER. CDR3 length equals 14 residues. The CDR3: CASSRDTLTDTQYF. CDR3 coding DNA: TGCGCCAGCAGCCGGGACACCCTCACAGATACGCAGTATTTT.

CDR3: CASSSGPGEAFF. The CDR3 DNA is TGTGCCAGCAGCTCGGGCCCGGGGGAGGCTTTCTTT. The chain combines TRBV7-2 with TRBJ1-1; perhaps TRBD1 as D (5 bases). V gave up 4 bases and J gave up 11 bases, with 14 bases separating them. Germline V CDR1 and CDR2: SGHTA, FQGNSA. This CDR3 spans 12 amino acids.

The chain recombines TRBV28 with TRBJ2-3, with D unclear. This CDR3 is 16 amino acids long. Germline lookup yields CDR1 MDHEN and CDR2 SYDVKM. The V and J ends lost 5 bases and 0 bases respectively, with 15 bases between them. The CDR3 bases are TGTGCCAGCAGTGACTCCGACTGGAGTAGCACAGATACGCAGTATTTT. Encoded protein: CASSDSDWSSTDTQYF.

V is TRBV5-1 and J is TRBJ1-1, with D unclear. CDR1 is SGHRS, CDR2 YFSETQ, per germline. The CDR3 length is 13 residues. Deletions cut 5 bases from V and 4 bases from J, with 12 bases between. CDR3 amino acids: CASRDGRSTEAFF. The CDR3 DNA reads as TGCGCCAGCAGGGATGGGAGATCCACTGAAGCTTTCTTT. Supplemented by reference TRBV5-1 and TRBJ1-1, the full variable domain reads KAGVTQTPRYLIKTRGQQVTLSCSPISGHRSVSWYQQTPGQGLQFLFEYFSETQRNKGNFPGRFSGRQFSNSRSEMNVSTLELGDSALYLCASRDGRSTEAFFGQGTRLTVV.

In its sample, this clone was seen a few times. V usage is TRBV19 and J usage is TRBJ2-7; D possibly corresponds to TRBD1 (5 bases). Germline CDR1 LNHDA, CDR2 SQIVND (reference sequence). With 6 bases removed from V and 2 bases from J, the gap between germline ends came to 17 bases. There are 15 residues in the CDR3. The CDR3 loop is CASSPPFGRAYEQYF. As DNA, the CDR3 is TGTGCCAGTAGCCCCCCGTTCGGCAGGGCCTACGAGCAGTACTTC. Full variable domain (outside the CDR3, taken from reference TRBV19 and TRBJ2-7): DGGITQSPKYLFRKEGQNVTLSCEQNLNHDAMYWYRQDPGQGLRLIYYSQIVNDFQKGDIAEGYSVSREKKESFPLTVTSAQKNPTAFYLCASSPPFGRAYEQYFGPGTRLTVT.

The rearrangement uses TRBV7-2 and TRBJ2-3; 8 nucleotides align to TRBD2. This CDR3 comprises 14 residues. V lost 3 bases, J lost 4 bases, and 3 bases stayed unmatched. CDR1 SGHTA and CDR2 FQGNSA come from the germline V gene. This CDR3 reads CASSLSGGSDTQYF. The CDR3 DNA reads as TGTGCCAGCAGCTTGAGCGGGGGCTCAGATACGCAGTATTTT. Based on the CDR3 plus reference TRBV7-2 and TRBJ2-3, the full variable domain is GAGVSQSPSNKVTEKGKDVELRCDPISGHTALYWYRQSLGQGLEFLIYFQGNSAPDKSGLPSDRFSAERTGGSVSTLTIQRTQQEDSAVYLCASSLSGGSDTQYFGPGTRLTVL.

As to this clone: Germline is not matched at one junction end, which may reflect a read error. V usage is TRBV11-1 and J usage is TRBJ1-2; D is unresolved. Germline V gives CDR1 SGHAT, CDR2 FQDESV (reference sequence). The CDR3 is 14 amino acids. The CDR3 region is CASSLNRKDYGHTF. Here the CDR3 DNA reads TGTGCCAGCAGCTTAAATAGGAAAGACTATGGCCACACCTTC.

The rearrangement uses TRBV15 and TRBJ2-7; D may be TRBD1 (6 bases). Germline lookup yields CDR1 LNHNV and CDR2 YYDKDF (reference sequence). Trimming took off 6 bases at V and 5 bases at J, with 14 bases between the two ends. The CDR3 length is 13 residues. CDR3 residues: CATRGTGSDEQYF. The CDR3 region has the DNA TGTGCCACCAGGGGAACAGGGTCTGACGAGCAGTACTTC.

DNA for the CDR3: TGCGCCAGCAGCCTGGACAGTCGGTCCCTCTATGGCTACACCTTC. It translates to CASSLDSRSLYGYTF. V and J are TRBV5-1 and TRBJ1-2; the D gene is possibly TRBD1 (6 bases). There are 15 residues in the CDR3. Trimming stripped 4 bases from V and 4 bases from J, with 17 bases between. Germline V CDR1 and CDR2: SGHRS, YFSETQ.

V is TRBV5-1 and J is TRBJ2-7, with 10 bases matching TRBD2. V shed 5 bases and J 4 bases; nucleotides not matched to a gene: 6. This CDR3 is 14 amino acids long. Germline lookup yields CDR1 SGHRS and CDR2 YFSETQ. In DNA form, the CDR3 reads TGCGCCAGCAGTCCGGGACTAGCGAGTTACGAGCAGTACTTC. It encodes CASSPGLASYEQYF.

The chain recombines TRBV18 with TRBJ2-7; D is uncertain. The germline CDR1 and CDR2 sequences are KGHSH and LQKENI. Deletions cut 3 bases from V and 5 bases from J, with 5 bases between. The CDR3 contains 11 residues. The CDR3 loop reads CASSPSHEQYF. DNA of the CDR3: TGTGCCAGCTCACCGAGCCACGAGCAGTACTTC.

The rearrangement joins TRBV6-5 to TRBJ1-2, with D possibly TRBD1 on 6 matching bases. CDR3 length: 13 amino acids. Deletions cut 2 bases from V and 7 bases from J, with 11 bases between. Per germline, CDR1 MNHEY and CDR2 SVGAGI. CDR3 amino acids: CASSYAGVGGYTF. The CDR3 DNA sequence: TGTGCCAGCAGTTACGCAGGGGTTGGTGGCTACACCTTC.

This clone occurred once. This chain connects TRBV18 to TRBJ2-7; D gene unclear. Germline V gives CDR1 KGHSH, CDR2 LQKENI. The CDR3 covers 12 residues. Between the trimmed V and J ends, which lost 6 bases and 3 bases, there was a span of 9 bases. For the CDR3, the DNA is TGTGCCAGCTCCGACCCTAGCTACGAGCAGTACTTC. Residues: CASSDPSYEQYF.

Of note for this clone: The junction departs from germline at one end; a sequencing error may be responsible. The CDR3 DNA reads TGCAGTGTAGCGGGACGGAGCTTC. Protein sequence: CSVAGRSF. The gene calls are TRBV20-1 and TRBJ1-2; D possibly corresponds to TRBD1 (5 bases). Germline CDR1 and CDR2: DFQATT and SNEGSKA (reference sequence). CDR3 length: 8 residues.

This clone has a handful of counts. This CDR3 is missing its conserved last phenylalanine or tryptophan, likely due to a read error. The chain has TRBV7-9 and TRBJ2-7; D possibly corresponds to TRBD1 (5 bases). The CDR3 contains 14 residues. Germline V gives CDR1 SEHNR, CDR2 FQNEAQ (reference sequence). The CDR3 nucleotides are TGTTCCAGCAGCTTAGTCGGTGTGGGGCGTGAGCAGTACCTC. It yields the protein CSSSLVGVGREQYL.